The clone carrying this TCR beta chain was seen a handful of times. Trimming shortened V by 3 bases and J by 6 bases, and 8 bases separated the two germline ends. This CDR3 spans 13 amino acids. From germline, CDR1 is LNHDA and CDR2 SQIVND (reference sequence). The data originate from a study of blood T cell repertoires in COVID-19. The wider study: PBMCs, B-cell-depleted T cells, or T cells provided the cDNA or gDNA that made up the material.

The authors' processing: Quantification of nucleated cells was approximated via reference gene primer amplification. Profiled with immunoSEQ multiplex PCR; TCRdb holds only in-frame clones, not every one. The DNA was the basis for D and trimming; V, J and clone size are from that table. In the table there are tens of thousands of clones, 82% of which are singletons. The sequence was obtained from a man aged 80 or over with active COVID-19. The rearrangement links TRBV19 to TRBJ2-2; TRBD1 might be the D (6 bases). Material: peripheral blood. The DNA for the CDR3 is TGTGCCAGTAGTATGGCAGGGGCCGGGGAGCTGTTTTTT. Translated: CASSMAGAGELFF.